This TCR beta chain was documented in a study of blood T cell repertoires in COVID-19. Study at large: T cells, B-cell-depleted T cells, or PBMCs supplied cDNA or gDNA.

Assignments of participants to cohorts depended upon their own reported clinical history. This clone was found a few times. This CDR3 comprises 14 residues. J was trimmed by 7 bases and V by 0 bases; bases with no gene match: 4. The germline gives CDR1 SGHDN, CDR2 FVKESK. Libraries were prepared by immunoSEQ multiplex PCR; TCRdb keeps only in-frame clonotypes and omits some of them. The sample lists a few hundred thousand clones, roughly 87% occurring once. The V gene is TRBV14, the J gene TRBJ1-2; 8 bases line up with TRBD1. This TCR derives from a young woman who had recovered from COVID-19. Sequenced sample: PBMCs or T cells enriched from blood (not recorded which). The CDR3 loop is CASSQETGVIGYTF. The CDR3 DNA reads TGTGCCAGCAGCCAAGAGACAGGGGTGATTGGCTACACCTTC.